Following are 10 T cell receptor beta chains from one sample sequenced in a study of blood T cells in healthy people across ages. Together with a sample-barcoded 5' primer, a J-beta primer mix was included in a second PCR lasting about 7 to 12 cycles. TCRdb reprocessed the 5' RACE reads with MiXCR, giving one entry per CDR3 protein. This repertoire shows about 1.5 million distinct CDR3 sequences, 42% found once; its top ten account for 7.9%. The sequencing sample was made of blood. Source of these receptors: a woman in her late teens or twenties in good health.

The table lists this clonotype with a few counts. V usage is TRBV4-1 and J usage is TRBJ2-6, with TRBD2 as a possible D gene (7 bases). This CDR3 is 18 amino acids long. V lost 7 bases, J lost 0 bases, and 19 bases lay in between. The germline V gene encodes CDR1 MGHRA and CDR2 YSYEKL. Written as DNA, the CDR3 is TGCGCCAGCAAAGGTCGGGGGGCAACCCTCTCTGGGGCCAACGTCCTGACTTTC. Its protein is CASKGRGATLSGANVLTF.

The chain joins TRBV6-1 to TRBJ2-7; no clear D gene. Looked up from germline, CDR1 is MNHNS and CDR2 is SASEGT. V was trimmed by 5 bases and J by 9 bases, leaving 14 bases between them. The CDR3 is 12 amino acids. The CDR3 here is CASSWTDSGQYF. The DNA for the CDR3 is TGTGCCAGCAGTTGGACCGACTCCGGGCAGTACTTC.

This chain uses TRBV12-3 or TRBV12-4 with TRBJ2-7, with a tentative D call TRBD1 (5 bases). The V end was cut by 6 bases, the J end by 2 bases, with 14 bases between. CDR3 size: 14 residues. The CDR3 is CASSSPGNPYEQYF. CDR3 bases: TGTGCCAGCAGCTCGCCAGGGAATCCCTACGAGCAGTACTTC.

This clonotype was found a few times. V usage is TRBV27 and J usage is TRBJ1-1; D gene uncertain. The CDR3 has 15 residues. V was shortened by 6 bases and J by 0 bases, with 14 bases between the two germline ends. Germline V gene data show CDR1 as MNHEY and CDR2 as SMNVEV (reference sequence). The CDR3 loop is CASSPGNSMNTEAFF. The CDR3 DNA is TGTGCCAGCAGCCCGGGGAACAGCATGAACACTGAAGCTTTCTTT.

V and J are TRBV10-3 and TRBJ2-5; D possibly uses TRBD1 or TRBD2 (6 bases each). V was trimmed by 5 bases and J by 4 bases, leaving 14 bases between them. The CDR3 length is 14 residues. Germline CDR1 reads ENHRY; CDR2 reads SYGVKD. The CDR3 spells CAISSNGGGETQYF. The CDR3 DNA reads TGTGCCATCAGTTCTAACGGAGGGGGAGAGACCCAGTACTTC.

J is TRBJ2-1 and V is TRBV6-1; 12 bases line up with TRBD2. Germline V CDR1 and CDR2: MNHNS, SASEGT. The CDR3 consists of 15 residues. J lost 8 bases, V lost 4 bases, and 6 bases had no gene match. CDR3 DNA: TGTGCCAGCAGTGGGCTAGCGGGAGGGCTGGATGAGCAGTTCTTC. This encodes CASSGLAGGLDEQFF.

The chain carries TRBV28 and TRBJ2-1; 7 positions match TRBD1. V dropped 5 bases and J dropped 0; count of bases not matched to a gene: 13. CDR1 is MDHEN, CDR2 SYDVKM, per germline. The CDR3 runs 18 residues. Here the CDR3 DNA reads TGTGCCAGCAGTACAACGCAACAGGGGCGCAACTCCTACAATGAGCAGTTCTTC. Protein sequence: CASSTTQQGRNSYNEQFF.

There are a few counts of this clonotype. The chain is built from TRBV5-1 and TRBJ2-1, with a weak D call TRBD2 (6 bases). V was pared by 0 bases and J by 6 bases, with 16 bases between. The CDR3 is 16 amino acids. Germline-derived CDR1 and CDR2 are SGHRS and YFSETQ. The CDR3 nucleotides read TGCGCCAGCAGCTTGGAAACGGGAGTGGGAGCCAATGAGCAGTTCTTC. It codes for CASSLETGVGANEQFF.

The sample holds a few counts of this clonotype. The chain employs TRBV6-5 and TRBJ2-7, with 11 bases that match TRBD1. V was pared by 6 bases and J by 7 bases, with 14 bases of the junction left unmatched. This CDR3 has 16 amino acids. CDR1 MNHEY and CDR2 SVGAGI come from the germline V gene. CDR3 nucleotides: TGTGCCAGCAGCCCCCTTCCGGGACAGGGGGTGTGGGAGCAGTACTTC. Its protein is CASSPLPGQGVWEQYF.

The sample holds a few counts of this clonotype. The gene calls are TRBV14 and TRBJ1-5; D is unresolved. The V end lost 9 bases, the J end lost 3 bases, and 15 bases lay between the germline ends. This CDR3 is 14 amino acids long. The germline V gene has CDR1 SGHDN and CDR2 FVKESK. CDR3 nucleotides: TGTGCCAGTCCCTGTCCACCCAACAATCAGCCCCAGCATTTT. The encoded protein is CASPCPPNNQPQHF.